What follows is one T cell receptor beta chain and its context. This clone has just one count. The antigen it binds to is not known. No qualities accompany the bases; no much larger clone lies one base away. The immunoSEQ Assay, a bias-controlled multiplex PCR, was used to amplify TCRbeta CDR3 regions from genomic DNA. Per the original workflow: Nucleated cell counts per sample were estimated from amplification of reference gene primers within the assay. To quantify the absolute abundance of each unique TCRbeta CDR3 rearrangement, sequence reads were collapsed and filtered. For each sample, productive Simpson clonality was calculated as the square root of Simpson's diversity index over productive rearrangements. The immuneACCESS repertoire file appears here via TCRdb, limited to in-frame rearrangements. These files lack a portion of the clones; in checked studies, under half of the deficit traces to unresolved V genes, and the cause of the others is not known. That table furnishes V, J and clone size, whereas the DNA furnished D and trimming. The sample table shows roughly 100,000 clones, and about nine tenths are seen once. The ten top clones hold under 2% of the sample.

For CDR1 and CDR2, the germline V gene lists MNHNS and SASEGT. The V end loses 1 base and the J end loses 10 bases, and a stretch of 23 bases separates them. The CDR3, from cysteine to phenylalanine, totals 17 residues. Only the CDR3 part of the read is kept: 51 bases, read in frame from the first base. This sample was included in a study of blood T cell repertoires in COVID-19 (TCRdb year 2020). Concerning the study at large: The collaborator samples originated in the United States, Italy and Spain and spanned the acute and convalescent phases of COVID-19. The prospective study material was composed of cDNA or gDNA derived from T cells, B-cell-depleted T cells, or PBMCs. Subjects who had been exposed to COVID-19, were actively infected with it, or had recovered from it provided the deeply sampled blood TCRbeta repertoires that made up the dataset. The repertoires were made available in a free public database intended to serve as a resource for research on the immune response to SARS-CoV-2. Samples were obtained from the ongoing ImmuneRACE study (first 160 participants) and from 1,200 or so subjects provided by 6 global collaborators. A de-identified subject ID, COVID-19 status, age in years and sex were almost always included in the sample metadata. Where available, HLA class I and class II types were obtained from metadata supplied by the sample provider rather than from assay-based typing.

Here is what the overall study found, with its caveats: The quantity of clinical and demographic metadata differed by source and by participant and was supplied without curation.

One collaborating source in Seattle enrolled patients while the patients were actively infected and followed the patients over time throughout the course of disease. Whole blood was collected in K2EDTA tubes by collaborating institutions according to the institutions' own protocols. For TCRbeta analysis, collaborator samples were shipped as frozen whole blood, as isolated PBMCs, or as DNA extracted from either sample type. In this chain, TRBV6-1 is recombined with TRBJ2-1; TRBD1 might be the D gene, on 5 matching bases. The TCR originated in a woman in her 50s with COVID-19, enrolled during active disease. Sequenced: peripheral blood. The nucleotide sequence is TGTGCCAGCAGTGAAGTATGGGGCAGCCGCCCTACAAGGGAGCAGTTCTTC. Translated, it gives CASSEVWGSRPTREQFF.